These T cell receptor beta chains were read from a single sample in a study of T cell changes during pregnancy in multiple sclerosis. Profiled with immunoSEQ multiplex PCR; TCRdb holds only in-frame clones, not every one. This sample has tens of thousands of clones, with around 90% found just once. The sequencing here drew on peripheral blood, taken in the second trimester of pregnancy. The receptors here all came from a female donor with multiple sclerosis, enrolled in a pregnancy study. CDR3s include the opening cysteine and the closing phenylalanine or tryptophan. The order of the fields is D gene, J gene, clone size, CDR3 length, V gene, CDR3 DNA, CDR3 protein. A D gene is named only where the DNA matches it firmly. Only some rows state a clone size, as once, few, many or a class for expanded clones.

d_call: .
j_call: TRBJ2-2
clone_size: once
cdr3_length: 14
v_call: TRBV6-6
cdr3_nt: TGTGCCAGCAGACCGGGATCCTACACCGGGGAGCTGTTTTTT
cdr3_aa: CASRPGSYTGELFF

d_call: .
j_call: TRBJ2-7
clone_size: once
cdr3_length: 13
v_call: TRBV27
cdr3_nt: TGTGCCAGCAGTTTATTTCCGGCCTACGAGCAGTACTTC
cdr3_aa: CASSLFPAYEQYF

d_call: .
j_call: TRBJ1-3
clone_size: .
cdr3_length: 15
v_call: TRBV13
cdr3_nt: TGTGCCAGCAGCTCCCCTTTTAGCTCTGGAAACACCATATATTTT
cdr3_aa: CASSSPFSSGNTIYF

d_call: .
j_call: TRBJ1-2
clone_size: .
cdr3_length: 15
v_call: TRBV9
cdr3_nt: TGTGCCAGCAGCAATACGGGACACCTCAACTATGGCTACACCTTC
cdr3_aa: CASSNTGHLNYGYTF

d_call: .
j_call: TRBJ2-1
clone_size: .
cdr3_length: 13
v_call: TRBV12-5
cdr3_nt: TGTGCTAGTGGTTTGGCAGGGTACGGTGAGCAGTTCTTC
cdr3_aa: CASGLAGYGEQFF

d_call: .
j_call: TRBJ1-1
clone_size: once
cdr3_length: 18
v_call: TRBV7-9
cdr3_nt: TGTGCCAGCAGCTCCAGACAGATGCGGGGAAAGGTGAACACTGAAGCTTTCTTT
cdr3_aa: CASSSRQMRGKVNTEAFF

d_call: .
j_call: TRBJ2-3
clone_size: .
cdr3_length: 13
v_call: TRBV7-3
cdr3_nt: TGTGCCAGCCAACGAGGCCTCGAAGATACGCAGTATTTT
cdr3_aa: CASQRGLEDTQYF

d_call: .
j_call: TRBJ1-5
clone_size: .
cdr3_length: 16
v_call: TRBV2
cdr3_nt: TGTGCCAGCAGCCAACACCCCGGGGGTAGGGATCAGCCCCAGCATTTT
cdr3_aa: CASSQHPGGRDQPQHF

d_call: .
j_call: TRBJ1-2
clone_size: .
cdr3_length: 12
v_call: TRBV13
cdr3_nt: TGTGCCAGCAGCTTAGGATCGGTCGGCTACACCTTC
cdr3_aa: CASSLGSVGYTF

d_call: TRBD1
j_call: TRBJ1-1
clone_size: .
cdr3_length: 15
v_call: TRBV6-5
cdr3_nt: TGTGCCAGCAGTTACCGGACAGGGAGGAACACTGAAGCTTTCTTT
cdr3_aa: CASSYRTGRNTEAFF

d_call: .
j_call: TRBJ2-4
clone_size: .
cdr3_length: 16
v_call: TRBV5-1
cdr3_nt: TGCGCCAGCAGCTTGGGGCCACAGGCATCCAAAAACATTCAGTACTTC
cdr3_aa: CASSLGPQASKNIQYF

d_call: .
j_call: TRBJ2-3
clone_size: .
cdr3_length: 14
v_call: TRBV5-1
cdr3_nt: TGCGCCAGCAGCTTGGGACATAACACAGATACGCAGTATTTT
cdr3_aa: CASSLGHNTDTQYF

d_call: TRBD1
j_call: TRBJ1-2
clone_size: .
cdr3_length: 14
v_call: TRBV5-4
cdr3_nt: TGTGCCAGCAGCTTGGACAGGGGCGCCTATGGCTACACCTTC
cdr3_aa: CASSLDRGAYGYTF

d_call: TRBD2
j_call: TRBJ2-5
clone_size: .
cdr3_length: 15
v_call: TRBV11-2
cdr3_nt: TGTGCCAGCAGTGGACTAGCGGGGAGTCAAGAGACCCAGTACTTC
cdr3_aa: CASSGLAGSQETQYF

d_call: TRBD1
j_call: TRBJ2-7
clone_size: .
cdr3_length: 14
v_call: TRBV19
cdr3_nt: TGTGCCACCTCACAGGGGCCCAGCATCTACGAGCAGTACTTC
cdr3_aa: CATSQGPSIYEQYF

d_call: .
j_call: TRBJ2-3
clone_size: .
cdr3_length: 14
v_call: TRBV5-6
cdr3_nt: TGTGCCAGCAGCTTGTTTACTAGCACAGATACGCAGTATTTT
cdr3_aa: CASSLFTSTDTQYF

d_call: TRBD1
j_call: TRBJ2-7
clone_size: .
cdr3_length: 14
v_call: TRBV9
cdr3_nt: TGTGCCAGCAGCCCCAGGACAGGGGCCTACGAGCAGTACTTC
cdr3_aa: CASSPRTGAYEQYF

d_call: TRBD1
j_call: TRBJ2-7
clone_size: .
cdr3_length: 15
v_call: TRBV5-1
cdr3_nt: TGCGCCAGCAGCTTTGGCCCAGGGGGCAACTACGAGCAGTACTTC
cdr3_aa: CASSFGPGGNYEQYF